This entry is about one T cell receptor (beta chain). Germline values: CDR1 SGHNT, CDR2 YYREEE (reference sequence). This CDR3 has 14 amino acids. The J segment lost 6 bases and the V segment lost 3 bases, leaving 6 bases of the junction unmatched. TCRdb keeps only in-frame clones here, not all; method: immunoSEQ multiplex PCR. Seen here are 40,000 to 45,000 clones, 80% to 90% observed once, and the top ten hold roughly 1.2%. This entry comes from a study of T cell changes during pregnancy in multiple sclerosis. This clonotype originated in a female donor with multiple sclerosis, enrolled in a pregnancy study. The rearrangement links TRBV5-4 to TRBJ2-1; 7 positions match TRBD2. The sequenced sample was CD4+ T cells from peripheral blood mononuclear cells, obtained in the first trimester of pregnancy. The CDR3 region is CASSWRLAANEQFF. The CDR3 bases are TGTGCCAGCAGCTGGCGGCTAGCGGCCAATGAGCAGTTCTTC.